This T cell receptor (beta chain) was sequenced in a study of OX40 agonist ivuxolimab in advanced cancers. Looking at the study overall: Among those enrolled, mean age was approximately 62 years (range 23 to 79) and 82.7% were male.

Assay: immunoSEQ multiplex PCR; the TCRdb copy retains only in-frame clones and omits some. This table has 55,000 to 65,000 clones, about nine tenths appearing once. The CDR3 spans 13 residues. V was shortened by 3 bases and J by 1 base, with 7 bases between the two germline ends. Per the germline V gene, CDR1 is WSHSY and CDR2 is SAAADI. This chain connects TRBV10-2 to TRBJ2-7; the D is unclear. The receptor was isolated from an adult with an advanced solid tumor such as melanoma, head and neck, liver or kidney cancer. The material was CD4+ or CD8+ T cells sorted from blood, obtained in a trial of the OX40 agonist ivuxolimab. The DNA of the CDR3 is TGCGCCAGCAGTGACGACCGGTCCTACGAGCAGTACTTC. It translates to CASSDDRSYEQYF.